The 20 T cell receptor beta chains in this list originate from one sample, sequenced in a study of cytomegalovirus exposure and HLA in healthy donors. This PCR relied on a set of 60 Vbeta primers and 13 Jbeta primers. Generated by immunoSEQ multiplex PCR, the TCRdb table keeps only in-frame clones and is missing some. The repertoire has approximately 70,000 clones, around three quarters of them found once; the top ten carry roughly 9.8%. Sequencing was carried out using PBMCs. These receptors were collected from a woman in her forties or fifties in good health and CMV-seropositive.

Regarding this clone: One end of the junction varies from germline; a read error may be responsible. The chain couples TRBV6-1 to TRBJ1-5; 9 positions match TRBD1. The CDR3 loop spans 15 amino acids. The germline V gene encodes CDR1 MNHNS and CDR2 SASEGT. The CDR3 DNA sequence: TGTGCCAGCAGAGAAGCCGGGACAGGGCTGGAGCCCCAGCATTTT. Encoded protein: CASREAGTGLEPQHF.

V usage is TRBV7-2 and J usage is TRBJ2-3; 7 bases line up with TRBD2. Trimming at V came to 1 base and at J to 3 bases, leaving 4 bases not matched to a gene. The CDR3 is made up of 15 amino acids. Looked up from germline, CDR1 is SGHTA and CDR2 is FQGNSA. The CDR3 sequence: CASSLGLAETDTQYF. The CDR3 nucleotides read TGTGCCAGCAGCTTAGGGCTAGCGGAAACAGATACGCAGTATTTT.

The chain joins TRBV29-1 to TRBJ2-7, with 8 bases lining up with TRBD1. CDR1 and CDR2 from the germline V gene are SQVTM and ANQGSEA. J lost 6 bases, V lost 6 bases, and 7 bases had no gene match. The CDR3 is 12 residues long. CDR3 residues: CSVASGGSEQYF. The CDR3 DNA follows: TGCAGCGTCGCCTCAGGGGGCAGCGAGCAGTACTTC.

This chain connects TRBV30 to TRBJ1-5; D might be TRBD1 (6 bases). Deletions cut 4 bases from V and 6 bases from J, with 19 bases between. There are 15 residues in the CDR3. Germline V CDR1 and CDR2: GTSNPN, SVGIG (reference sequence). The CDR3 region is CAWKRKQGQGQPQHF. The CDR3 DNA follows: TGTGCCTGGAAGAGAAAACAGGGCCAAGGTCAGCCCCAGCATTTT.

This clone was detected a few times. The rearrangement uses TRBV21-1 and TRBJ2-1; TRBD2, the table's D call, lacks a check against the DNA. TRBV21-1 has pseudogene status. The CDR3 covers 21 residues. The CDR3 nucleotides read TGTGCCAGCAGCAAAGCGCTCGGGACTAGCGGGAGGACTCGGGGTAGCAATGAGCAGTTCTTC. This gives the protein CASSKALGTSGRTRGSNEQFF.

This sequence joins TRBV27 and TRBJ2-5; D may be TRBD2 (5 bases). The CDR3 contains 13 residues. Trimming stripped 3 bases from V and 2 bases from J, with 7 bases between. CDR1 is MNHEY, CDR2 SMNVEV, per germline (reference sequence). CDR3 sequence reads: CASSFGIQETQYF. Here the CDR3 DNA reads TGTGCCAGCAGTTTCGGGATACAAGAGACCCAGTACTTC.

This clone came up a few times. The CDR3 here is CSSGQVSGEQYF. The CDR3 nucleotides read TGCAGCTCGGGACAGGTGTCGGGCGAGCAGTACTTC. The chain joins TRBV29-1 to TRBJ2-7; the match to TRBD1 covers 8 bases. The CDR3 is 12 amino acids. V trimming: 8 bases; J trimming: 6 bases; junction bases outside the gene matches: 9. Germline V gene sequence: CDR1 SQVTM, CDR2 ANQGSEA.

The chain links TRBV19 to TRBJ2-1, with 8 bases aligning to TRBD1. The CDR3 length is 16 residues. V was clipped by 7 bases and J by 6 bases; unmatched bases: 14. Germline V gives CDR1 LNHDA, CDR2 SQIVND (reference sequence). This CDR3 reads CASTRRSTGAVNEQFF. In nucleotides, the CDR3 is TGTGCCAGTACTCGACGGTCGACAGGGGCGGTCAATGAGCAGTTCTTC.

The V and J genes are TRBV14 and TRBJ1-2; TRBD1 agrees at 7 bases. This CDR3 comprises 13 residues. The junction had 5 bases not matched to a gene; V was cut back by 2 bases and J by 8 bases. Germline V lookup: CDR1 SGHDN, CDR2 FVKESK. The CDR3 sequence is CASSQWAGGGYTF. The CDR3 region has the DNA TGTGCCAGCAGCCAATGGGCAGGGGGAGGCTACACCTTC.

This rearrangement joins TRBV19 to TRBJ1-1; 12 bases agree with TRBD1. The CDR3 loop spans 17 amino acids. V gave up 4 bases and J gave up 0 bases; unmatched junction bases: 6. Per germline, CDR1 LNHDA and CDR2 SQIVND (reference sequence). The CDR3 region is CASSTGQGAIMNTEAFF. CDR3 DNA sequence: TGTGCCAGTAGTACGGGACAGGGGGCTATAATGAACACTGAAGCTTTCTTT. The whole variable domain, filled in from reference TRBV19 and TRBJ1-1, reads DGGITQSPKYLFRKEGQNVTLSCEQNLNHDAMYWYRQDPGQGLRLIYYSQIVNDFQKGDIAEGYSVSREKKESFPLTVTSAQKNPTAFYLCASSTGQGAIMNTEAFFGQGTRLTVV.

The V gene is TRBV5-6, the J gene TRBJ1-2; the match to TRBD1 covers 7 bases. The CDR3 is 14 amino acids. Unmatched junction bases numbered 12, after V lost 7 bases and J lost 6 bases. CDR1 and CDR2 from the germline V gene are SGHDT and YYEEEE. The CDR3 here is CASSRRGQDHGYTF. The CDR3, as DNA: TGTGCCAGCTCCCGACGTGGACAGGATCATGGCTACACCTTC. The whole variable domain, remainder taken from reference TRBV5-6 and TRBJ1-2, is DAGVTQSPTHLIKTRGQQVTLRCSPKSGHDTVSWYQQALGQGPQFIFQYYEEEERQRGNFPDRFSGHQFPNYSSELNVNALLLGDSALYLCASSRRGQDHGYTFGSGTRLTVV.

The chain couples TRBV28 to TRBJ2-7; maybe TRBD1 (6 bases). V was trimmed by 2 bases and J by 2 bases, leaving 25 bases between them. This CDR3 spans 19 amino acids. Germline V gene lookup returns CDR1 MDHEN and CDR2 SYDVKM. CDR3 sequence (DNA): TGTGCCAGCAGTTTAGACTCCCCGGTGGGGGCCAAGACCCCCTACGAGCAGTACTTC. Translation: CASSLDSPVGAKTPYEQYF.

This chain connects TRBV13 to TRBJ2-3, with 7 bases matching TRBD2. Unmatched junction bases numbered 7, after V lost 5 bases and J lost 5 bases. The CDR3 covers 14 residues. Germline loops: CDR1 PRHDT, CDR2 FYEKMQ (reference sequence). In DNA form, the CDR3 reads TGTGCCAGCAGCCTCAGACTAGCACAAGATACGCAGTATTTT. Encoded protein: CASSLRLAQDTQYF.

This chain links TRBV4-3 with TRBJ1-2; 9 bases map to TRBD1. This CDR3 comprises 16 residues. Per the germline V gene, CDR1 is LGHNA and CDR2 is YSLEER. V dropped 1 base and J dropped 1; count of bases not matched to a gene: 4. The CDR3 nucleotides read TGCGCCAGCAGCCAAGGGGGGACAGGGATTAACTATGGCTACACCTTC. This gives the protein CASSQGGTGINYGYTF.

The V call is TRBV7-8, the J call TRBJ2-1; 7 nucleotides line up with TRBD1. Germline loops: CDR1 SGHVS, CDR2 FQNEAQ. V was pared by 2 bases and J by 1 base, with 2 bases of the junction left unmatched. This CDR3 is built from 15 residues. Here the CDR3 DNA reads TGTGCCAGCAGCTTAAGACAGGGATCCTACAATGAGCAGTTCTTC. Its translation: CASSLRQGSYNEQFF.

The chain recombines TRBV7-9 with TRBJ1-6; D possibly corresponds to TRBD1 (6 bases). CDR1 and CDR2 (germline): SEHNR, FQNEAQ (reference sequence). This CDR3 has 15 amino acids. V dropped 5 bases and J dropped 5 bases, with 13 bases sitting between them. CDR3 bases: TGTGCCAGCAGCCGAGCCGGGACACATAATTCACCCCTCCACTTT. Translating gives CASSRAGTHNSPLHF.

The V call is TRBV7-2, the J call TRBJ2-5; 14 nucleotides line up with TRBD2. Germline V gives CDR1 SGHTA, CDR2 FQGNSA. The CDR3 has 15 amino acids. The junction had 4 bases not matched to a gene; V was cut back by 1 base and J by 9 bases. CDR3 amino acids: CASSLEGLAGEAQYF. For the CDR3, the DNA is TGTGCCAGCAGCTTAGAGGGACTAGCGGGAGAAGCCCAGTACTTC.

V usage is TRBV11-2 and J usage is TRBJ1-4; possible D gene TRBD1, 6 bases. The CDR3 sequence is 15 residues long. Germline V lookup: CDR1 SGHAT, CDR2 FQNNGV. The V and J ends lost 6 bases and 0 bases respectively, with 11 bases between them. The CDR3 region has the DNA TGTGCCAGCAGACCACAGGGTTCAACTAATGAAAAACTGTTTTTT. Its translation is CASRPQGSTNEKLFF.

This chain links TRBV30 with TRBJ1-1, with D possibly matching TRBD1 (5 bases). The CDR3 contains 14 residues. The germline gives CDR1 GTSNPN, CDR2 SVGIG (reference sequence). V shed 2 bases and J shed 0 bases, with 10 bases lying between them. CDR3 amino acids: CAWSQGGMNTEAFF. The CDR3 DNA is TGTGCCTGGAGTCAGGGCGGAATGAACACTGAAGCTTTCTTT.

V is TRBV7-2 and J is TRBJ1-2; no definite D call. Germline V lookup: CDR1 SGHTA, CDR2 FQGNSA. Trimming removed 2 bases at V and 4 bases at J, with 8 bases between. The CDR3 totals 13 residues. This CDR3 is CASSLTQFYGYTF. CDR3 sequence (DNA): TGTGCCAGCAGCTTAACACAATTCTATGGCTACACCTTC.